Shown below are 5 T cell receptor beta chains from a single sample sequenced in a study of cytomegalovirus exposure and HLA in healthy donors. Vbeta (60) and Jbeta (13) primers were used in the PCR. Sequencing was performed with immunoSEQ multiplex PCR; in TCRdb, only in-frame clones are kept and a portion is missing. This table has some 270,000 clones, 80% appearing once. Sequences were obtained from PBMCs. The receptors originated from a girl aged 2 to 10 in good health and CMV-seronegative.

The chain joins TRBV7-9 to TRBJ2-1, with TRBD2 identical over 12 bases. The trim removed 3 bases at V and 7 bases at J, leaving 7 bases unmatched. This CDR3 is 16 amino acids long. Germline V gives CDR1 SEHNR, CDR2 FQNEAQ (reference sequence). Written as DNA, the CDR3 is TGTGCCAGCAGCTTTCGGACTAGCGGGACTAGGAATGAGCAGTTCTTC. Residues: CASSFRTSGTRNEQFF.

The chain joins TRBV18 to TRBJ2-2; 8 nucleotides agree with TRBD1. This CDR3 is 17 amino acids long. With 3 bases clipped from V and 0 bases from J, the junction kept 6 bases outside the gene matches. CDR1 and CDR2 (germline): KGHSH, LQKENI. The chain's CDR3 is CASSPRTGQTNTGELFF. In DNA, the CDR3 is TGTGCCAGCTCACCTCGGACAGGGCAGACGAACACCGGGGAGCTGTTTTTT.

There are a few counts of this clone. The chain links TRBV2 to TRBJ2-5; 7 bases are shared with TRBD2. Germline V gene data show CDR1 as SNHLY and CDR2 as FYNNEI. V trimming: 0 bases; J trimming: 10 bases; junction bases outside the gene matches: 8. The CDR3 extends over 14 amino acids. CDR3 sequence: CASSEARSRGDQYF. The CDR3 DNA reads as TGTGCCAGCAGTGAAGCCCGGAGTCGGGGGGACCAGTACTTC.

This chain connects TRBV10-3 to TRBJ1-2; 7 bases agree with TRBD1. This CDR3 region has 14 residues. V shed 7 bases, J shed 1 base, and the junction held 6 bases outside the gene matches. CDR1 ENHRY and CDR2 SYGVKD come from the germline V gene. This CDR3 reads CAITPGTVNYGYTF. CDR3 coding DNA: TGTGCCATCACCCCCGGGACAGTTAACTATGGCTACACCTTC.

This chain links TRBV25-1 with TRBJ2-7, with a tentative D call TRBD2 (6 bases). The CDR3 covers 14 residues. CDR1 and CDR2 (germline): MGHDK, SYGVNS. Deletions cut 3 bases from V and 2 bases from J, with 11 bases between. The CDR3 here is CASSEEGYTYEQYF. The CDR3 nucleotides read TGTGCCAGCAGTGAGGAGGGCTACACCTACGAGCAGTACTTC.